This TCR beta chain appears in the sequencing data of a study of blood T cells in healthy people across ages. A second roughly 6 to 12 cycle PCR used barcoded and J-beta primers. Every cDNA molecule carried a tag from a template-switch adaptor bearing 12 random nucleotides. At least 2.5 million CDR3-containing paired-end reads were obtained per sample. TCRdb called the 5' RACE reads again in MiXCR, with one record for every CDR3 protein. The repertoire holds 1 million or so distinct CDR3 sequences, with more than 35% as singletons. V lost 0 bases to trimming and J lost 4 bases; unmatched junction nucleotides: 2. The CDR3 has 14 amino acids. Per germline, CDR1 LGHDT and CDR2 YNNKEL (reference sequence).

Sequencing was done on a sample of blood. The sequence came from a woman in her fifties or sixties in good health. V usage is TRBV3-1 and J usage is TRBJ1-2, with 7 bases matching TRBD1. CDR3 nucleotide sequence: TGTGCCAGCAGCCAAGAGACAGGGCTCTATGGCTACACCTTC. This codes for CASSQETGLYGYTF.